A single sample is the source of the 28 T cell receptor beta chains below, sequenced in a study of shared clonotypes between healthy human individuals. Profiled with immunoSEQ multiplex PCR; TCRdb holds only in-frame clones, not every one. The sample records about 1.1 million clones, approximately 77% being singletons. Sequencing was carried out using memory CD4+ T cells from PBMCs. Subset noted: CD45RA-negative fraction. The receptors here all came from a man aged 18 to 35 in good health. Some clones in this sample may be carry-over from other donors' samples.

The rearrangement joins TRBV5-6 to TRBJ2-7; D not certain. The germline V gene has CDR1 SGHDT and CDR2 YYEEEE. Trimming removed 4 bases at V and 0 bases at J, with 11 bases between. The CDR3 covers 14 residues. The CDR3 region has the DNA TGTGCCAGCAGCCCCGGCCGTGTCTCCTACGAGCAGTACTTC. This gives the protein CASSPGRVSYEQYF.

This clone has just one count. This sequence joins TRBV28 and TRBJ2-7; D ambiguous. Germline V gene sequence: CDR1 MDHEN, CDR2 SYDVKM. The CDR3 runs to 14 residues. Between the trimmed V and J ends, which lost 3 bases and 6 bases, there was a span of 15 bases. The CDR3 region has the DNA TGTGCCAGCAGTTTTTTGTCGGTATATACCGAGCAGTACTTC. Translated: CASSFLSVYTEQYF.

The genes are TRBV28 and TRBJ2-5; the D gene is possibly TRBD2 (5 bases). V dropped 4 bases and J dropped 3 bases, with 12 bases sitting between them. The germline CDR1 and CDR2 sequences are MDHEN and SYDVKM. This CDR3 is 14 amino acids long. The CDR3 DNA follows: TGTGCCAGCAGTTCCCCGGACGGGAAAGAGACCCAGTACTTC. Its translation is CASSSPDGKETQYF. Supplemented by reference TRBV28 and TRBJ2-5, the full variable domain reads DVKVTQSSRYLVKRTGEKVFLECVQDMDHENMFWYRQDPGLGLRLIYFSYDVKMKEKGDIPEGYSVSREKKERFSLILESASTNQTSMYLCASSSPDGKETQYFGPGTRLLVL.

The J gene is TRBJ2-5, the V gene TRBV28, with D possibly matching TRBD2 (6 bases). The V end was cut by 7 bases, the J end by 5 bases, with 20 bases between. This CDR3 is 15 amino acids long. The germline V gene has CDR1 MDHEN and CDR2 SYDVKM. The CDR3 DNA follows: TGTGCCAGCACCCTCCCGCGGGGTAGCCACGAGACCCAGTACTTC. Amino acid sequence: CASTLPRGSHETQYF.

A word on this clone: Since no conserved phenylalanine or tryptophan closes the CDR3, a read error is the likely cause. This sequence joins TRBV30 and TRBJ1-2; TRBD1 aligns across 7 bases. The germline V gene has CDR1 GTSNPN and CDR2 SVGIG (reference sequence). The CDR3 totals 16 residues. Written as DNA, the CDR3 is TGTGCCTTGAGTGTCAACCCACAGGGGACTCACTATGGCTACACCCTC. Translating it yields CALSVNPQGTHYGYTL.

This sequence joins TRBV4-3 and TRBJ2-1; D is ambiguous. Deletions cut 6 bases from V and 8 bases from J, with 20 bases between. Germline lookup yields CDR1 LGHNA and CDR2 YSLEER. The CDR3 is 15 residues long. The CDR3, as DNA: TGCGCCAGCAGTCGAACCTCACCTGTGGGCGATGAGCAGTTCTTC. Amino acid sequence: CASSRTSPVGDEQFF.

V gene TRBV2 combines with J gene TRBJ2-7; TRBD1 is a possible D gene (6 bases). CDR3 length: 13 residues. Germline lookup yields CDR1 SNHLY and CDR2 FYNNEI. Trimming took off 6 bases at V and 3 bases at J, with 12 bases between the two ends. The chain's CDR3 is CASRGQGYYEQYF. The CDR3 region has the DNA TGTGCCAGCAGAGGGCAGGGGTACTACGAGCAGTACTTC.

This sequence joins TRBV29-1 and TRBJ2-5, with 7 bases that match TRBD2. This CDR3 is built from 13 residues. V lost 4 bases to trimming and J lost 4 bases; unmatched junction nucleotides: 6. CDR1 and CDR2 (germline): SQVTM, ANQGSEA. The chain's CDR3 is CSVGREPGETQYF. The CDR3 DNA sequence: TGCAGCGTTGGGCGGGAGCCCGGAGAGACCCAGTACTTC.

V gene TRBV28 combines with J gene TRBJ2-1; 8 nucleotides line up with TRBD2. Germline CDR1 reads MDHEN; CDR2 reads SYDVKM. V lost 6 bases, J lost 4 bases, and 8 bases stayed unmatched. This CDR3 region has 15 residues. The CDR3: CASSLSGTSYNEQFF. CDR3 DNA: TGTGCCAGCAGCCTTAGCGGGACCTCTTACAATGAGCAGTTCTTC.

The chain couples TRBV5-1 to TRBJ1-2; D might be TRBD1 (6 bases). The CDR3 length is 17 residues. Trimming took off 3 bases at V and 0 bases at J, with 18 bases between the two ends. Germline CDR1 reads SGHRS; CDR2 reads YFSETQ. Written as DNA, the CDR3 is TGCGCCAGCAGCTCGGGGGACACGCATTCCGCTAACTATGGCTACACCTTC. Translated: CASSSGDTHSANYGYTF.

This clone was counted a single time. The chain is built from TRBV11-3 and TRBJ2-2, with 8 bases lining up with TRBD1. Germline V lookup: CDR1 SGHNT, CDR2 YENEEA. The CDR3 length is 15 residues. Trimming cost V 5 bases and J 5 bases; bases outside gene matches: 7. This CDR3 is CASSPTTGVTGELFF. Written as DNA, the CDR3 is TGTGCCAGCAGCCCGACGACAGGGGTTACCGGGGAGCTGTTTTTT.

This clone has a handful of counts. The chain is built from TRBV6-1 and TRBJ2-2; D is unresolved. Germline assignment: CDR1 MNHNS and CDR2 SASEGT. Trimming shortened V by 8 bases and J by 6 bases, and 7 bases separated the two germline ends. The CDR3 is 11 amino acids. In DNA form, the CDR3 reads TGTGCCAGCTCTGGGGCCGGGGAGCTGTTTTTT. Its protein product is CASSGAGELFF.

V gene TRBV5-1 combines with J gene TRBJ2-1; TRBD2 agrees at 11 bases. Germline lookup yields CDR1 SGHRS and CDR2 YFSETQ. Trimming removed 6 bases from V and 5 bases from J; junction bases left unmatched: 10. The CDR3 extends over 16 amino acids. CDR3 in amino acids: CASKGSAGLADNEQFF. CDR3 sequence (DNA): TGCGCCAGCAAGGGGTCGGCGGGACTAGCGGACAATGAGCAGTTCTTC.

The CDR3, as DNA: TGTGCCAGCTCACCACTTATCCAGGGAACAGATACGCAGTATTTT. Translating it yields CASSPLIQGTDTQYF. The gene calls are TRBV18 and TRBJ2-3; possible D gene TRBD1, 5 bases. CDR3 length equals 15 residues. Trimming removed 1 base from V and 3 bases from J, with 11 bases in between. The germline CDR1 and CDR2 sequences are KGHSH and LQKENI.

This clone was detected once. The V call is TRBV29-1, the J call TRBJ2-3; 8 bases agree with TRBD2. Germline CDR1 reads SQVTM; CDR2 reads ANQGSEA. The CDR3 consists of 15 residues. The trim removed 4 bases at V and 2 bases at J, leaving 8 bases unmatched. The CDR3 loop is CSVVVSGGPTDTQYF. DNA for the CDR3: TGCAGCGTTGTGGTATCGGGAGGGCCCACAGATACGCAGTATTTT.

The rearrangement links TRBV5-1 to TRBJ2-1, with 10 bases fitting TRBD2. Germline V CDR1 and CDR2: SGHRS, YFSETQ. J was trimmed by 10 bases and V by 0 bases; bases with no gene match: 13. The CDR3 consists of 17 residues. Written as DNA, the CDR3 is TGCGCCAGCAGCTTGGCCATCGCGCTAGCGGGAGTCAGCGAGCAGTTCTTC. This sequence encodes CASSLAIALAGVSEQFF.

The chain couples TRBV5-1 to TRBJ2-3; 7 bases are a match to TRBD2. The CDR3 extends over 16 amino acids. V trimming: 4 bases; J trimming: 0 bases; junction bases outside the gene matches: 8. CDR1 is SGHRS and CDR2 is YFSETQ in the germline V gene. CDR3 in DNA: TGCGCCAGCAGCCCAGGTAGCGGGTATAGCACAGATACGCAGTATTTT. It specifies CASSPGSGYSTDTQYF.

V usage is TRBV2 and J usage is TRBJ2-1, with 15 bases matching TRBD2. Germline CDR1 and CDR2: SNHLY and FYNNEI. Trimming at V came to 3 bases and at J to 7 bases, leaving 4 bases not matched to a gene. The CDR3 is made up of 16 amino acids. CDR3 amino acids: CASSDGTSGRSNEQFF. The DNA of the CDR3 is TGTGCCAGCAGTGATGGGACTAGCGGGAGGTCAAATGAGCAGTTCTTC.

This chain links TRBV11-1 with TRBJ2-2, with TRBD1 identical over 7 bases. With V trimmed by 5 bases and J by 5 bases, 5 bases remained unmatched. The CDR3 length is 14 residues. CDR1 is SGHAT and CDR2 is FQDESV in the germline V gene (reference sequence). CDR3 sequence reads: CASSRPQGTGELFF. The CDR3 DNA reads as TGTGCCAGCAGCCGCCCACAGGGGACCGGGGAGCTGTTTTTT.

This clone was seen a handful of times. J is TRBJ1-2 and V is TRBV28; D is unclear. The CDR3 is 16 amino acids. Trimming left V 4 bases short and J 4 bases short, with 19 bases between. Germline CDR1 MDHEN, CDR2 SYDVKM. The CDR3 is CASSSSTRDGVYGYTF. Written as DNA, the CDR3 is TGTGCCAGCAGTTCCTCGACCCGCGATGGGGTCTATGGCTACACCTTC.

This chain connects TRBV2 to TRBJ1-2; a weak D match, TRBD1 (6 bases). This CDR3 spans 16 amino acids. Germline loops: CDR1 SNHLY, CDR2 FYNNEI. Trimming left V 6 bases short and J 6 bases short, with 23 bases between. This chain's CDR3 is CASRGAIWEGSHGYTF. DNA of the CDR3: TGTGCCAGCAGGGGGGCCATATGGGAGGGTTCGCATGGCTACACCTTC.

J is TRBJ1-4 and V is TRBV23-1; D is unresolved. TRBV23-1 is noted as an ORF with a role that remains uncertain. CDR3 length: 16 residues. The V end lost 4 bases, the J end lost 4 bases, and 16 bases lay between the germline ends. CDR3 residues: CASSRRSALNNEKLFF. The CDR3 nucleotides read TGCGCCAGCAGTCGCCGGTCCGCGTTAAATAATGAAAAACTGTTTTTT.

This clone was picked up one time. The chain has TRBV7-2 and TRBJ2-1; 8 bases are a match to TRBD1. The CDR3 runs to 15 residues. CDR1 SGHTA and CDR2 FQGNSA come from the germline V gene. V lost 5 bases and J lost 7; bases outside the gene matches: 10. This CDR3 reads CASSILDREHNEQFF. The CDR3 DNA sequence: TGTGCCAGCAGCATCCTGGACAGGGAGCATAATGAGCAGTTCTTC.

The chain couples TRBV5-1 to TRBJ2-2; maybe TRBD1 (5 bases). The germline V gene encodes CDR1 SGHRS and CDR2 YFSETQ. V gave up 4 bases and J gave up 5 bases, with 9 bases separating them. The CDR3 totals 13 residues. The CDR3 spells CASSRGQTGELFF. CDR3 sequence (DNA): TGCGCCAGCAGCAGGGGTCAAACCGGGGAGCTGTTTTTT.

V is TRBV5-8 and J is TRBJ2-7, with a tentative D call TRBD2 (6 bases). This CDR3 region has 15 residues. With 0 bases removed from V and 9 bases from J, the gap between germline ends came to 19 bases. The germline CDR1 and CDR2 sequences are SGHTS and YDEGEE. CDR3 in amino acids: CASSLGGTGSFRQYF. CDR3 DNA: TGTGCCAGCAGCTTGGGCGGGACGGGCAGTTTCAGGCAGTACTTC. The variable domain in full, with the rest retrieved from reference TRBV5-8 and TRBJ2-7, is EAGVTQSPTHLIKTRGQQATLRCSPISGHTSVYWYQQALGLGLQFLLWYDEGEERNRGNFPPRFSGRQFPNYSSELNVNALELEDSALYLCASSLGGTGSFRQYFGPGTRLTVT.

Points on this clone: A much bigger clone sits one base away, suggesting this may be a read error. This chain uses TRBV25-1 with TRBJ2-1; D uncertain. V lost 3 bases, J lost 3 bases, and 9 bases lay in between. The CDR3 runs to 14 residues. The germline CDR1 and CDR2 sequences are MGHDK and SYGVNS. For the CDR3, the DNA is TGTGCCAGCAGTGATAGCTGGAGCTACAATGAGCAGTTCTTC. Translating gives CASSDSWSYNEQFF. Combining the CDR3 with reference TRBV25-1 and TRBJ2-1 gives the whole variable domain EADIYQTPRYLVIGTGKKITLECSQTMGHDKMYWYQQDPGMELHLIHYSYGVNSTEKGDLSSESTVSRIRTEHFPLTLESARPSHTSQYLCASSDSWSYNEQFFGPGTRLTVL.

The V call is TRBV2, the J call TRBJ2-3; D possibly corresponds to TRBD2 (6 bases). The CDR3 is 15 residues long. V lost 8 bases, J lost 0 bases, and 15 bases lay in between. Germline V CDR1 and CDR2: SNHLY, FYNNEI. CDR3 in DNA: TGTGCCAGCCCCGGGAGCACCTCTAGCACAGATACGCAGTATTTT. Translating it yields CASPGSTSSTDTQYF.

This sequence joins TRBV28 and TRBJ1-2; the D is unclear. Trimming removed 10 bases at V and 8 bases at J, with 23 bases between. This CDR3 contains 14 residues. Germline assignment: CDR1 MDHEN and CDR2 SYDVKM. In DNA, the CDR3 is TGTGCCACCACCGCCTCAGGACTTACACGGGGCTACACCTTC. It encodes CATTASGLTRGYTF.